This T cell receptor (beta chain) was obtained from a study of blood T cells in healthy people across ages. As for the study in general: Per every two T cells, about one barcoded beta molecule was captured by template switching.

Study-level findings and limits: Both higher diversity and more naive CD4+ cells marked long-lived donors when set against aged donors. A roughly linear fall in TCR beta diversity per million T cells was seen with increasing age.

Trimming cost V 5 bases and J 2 bases; bases outside gene matches: 9. The CDR3 length is 15 residues. From germline, CDR1 is SGHTA and CDR2 FQGNSA. Then a second PCR, running about 6 to 11 cycles, was carried out with a sample-barcoded 5' primer and a J-beta primer mix. A template-switch adaptor containing 12 random nucleotides labeled each cDNA molecule. Each CDR3 protein gets one entry after TCRdb re-called the 5' RACE reads with MiXCR. The sample has about 780,000 distinct CDR3 sequences, 60% to 80% seen once. Of note for this clonotype: Its antigen remains unidentified.

The chain uses TRBV7-2 and TRBJ2-7, with 7 bases matching TRBD2. Sequenced sample: blood. The sequence was obtained from a young man in good health. The CDR3 spells CASSHGGGRAYEQYF. The CDR3 DNA is TGTGCCAGCAGCCATGGCGGGGGTAGGGCCTACGAGCAGTACTTC.